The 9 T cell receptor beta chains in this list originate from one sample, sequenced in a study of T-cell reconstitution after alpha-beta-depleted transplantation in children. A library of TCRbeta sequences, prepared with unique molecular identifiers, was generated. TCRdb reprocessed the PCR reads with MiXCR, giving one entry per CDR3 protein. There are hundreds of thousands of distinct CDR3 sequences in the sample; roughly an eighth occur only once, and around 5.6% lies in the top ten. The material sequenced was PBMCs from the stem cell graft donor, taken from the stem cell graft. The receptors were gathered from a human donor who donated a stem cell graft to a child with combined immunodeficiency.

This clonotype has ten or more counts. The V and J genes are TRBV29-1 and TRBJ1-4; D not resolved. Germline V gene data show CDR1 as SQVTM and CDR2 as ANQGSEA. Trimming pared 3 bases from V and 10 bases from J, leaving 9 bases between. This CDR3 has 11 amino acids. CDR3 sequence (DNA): TGCAGCGTTGACGCGGTCGGAAAACTGTTTTTT. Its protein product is CSVDAVGKLFF.

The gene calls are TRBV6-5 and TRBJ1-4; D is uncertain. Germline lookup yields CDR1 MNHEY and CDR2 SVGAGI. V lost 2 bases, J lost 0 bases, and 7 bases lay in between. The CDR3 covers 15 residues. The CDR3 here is CASSYIGPTNEKLFF. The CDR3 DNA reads TGTGCCAGCAGTTACATAGGTCCAACTAATGAAAAACTGTTTTTT.

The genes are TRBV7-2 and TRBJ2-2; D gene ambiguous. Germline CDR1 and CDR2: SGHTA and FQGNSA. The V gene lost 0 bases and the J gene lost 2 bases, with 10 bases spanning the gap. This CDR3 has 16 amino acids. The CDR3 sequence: CASSLASQRNTGELFF. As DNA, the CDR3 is TGTGCCAGCAGCTTAGCGTCCCAGAGAAACACCGGGGAGCTGTTTTTT.

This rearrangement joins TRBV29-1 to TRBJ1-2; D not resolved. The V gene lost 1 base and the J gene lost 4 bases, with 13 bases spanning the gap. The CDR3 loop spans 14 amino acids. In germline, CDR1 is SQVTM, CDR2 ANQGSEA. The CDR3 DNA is TGCAGCGTTGAAGTCCAGGTCGACCTCTATGGCTACACCTTC. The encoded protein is CSVEVQVDLYGYTF.

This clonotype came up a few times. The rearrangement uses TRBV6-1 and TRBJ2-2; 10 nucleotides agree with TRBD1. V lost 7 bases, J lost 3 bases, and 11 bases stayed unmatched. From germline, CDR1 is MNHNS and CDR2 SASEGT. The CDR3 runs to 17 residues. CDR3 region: CASTPRPGQGDTGELFF. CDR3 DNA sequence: TGTGCCAGCACCCCCCGTCCCGGACAGGGGGACACCGGGGAGCTGTTTTTT.

The CDR3 region is CATSPGQGTNSPLHF. CDR3 DNA sequence: TGTGCCACCTCGCCGGGACAGGGGACGAATTCACCCCTCCACTTT. The V call is TRBV24-1, the J call TRBJ1-6, with 10 bases identical to TRBD1. The length of the CDR3 is 15 residues. Germline trimming cut 9 bases from V and 7 bases from J; bases unmatched to any gene: 8. Germline CDR1 reads KGHDR; CDR2 reads SFDVKD.

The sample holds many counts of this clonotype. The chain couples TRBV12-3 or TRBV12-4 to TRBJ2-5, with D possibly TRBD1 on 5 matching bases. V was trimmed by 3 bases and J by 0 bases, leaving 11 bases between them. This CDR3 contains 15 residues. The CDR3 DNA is TGTGCCAGCAGTTTCATCCAGGGCAACCAAGAGACCCAGTACTTC. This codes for CASSFIQGNQETQYF.

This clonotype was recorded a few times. The CDR3 nucleotides read TGTGCCAGCAGCCCCGAACAAGACCACCAAGAGACCCAGTACTTC. This sequence encodes CASSPEQDHQETQYF. The chain couples TRBV6-2 or TRBV6-3 to TRBJ2-5, with D unclear. CDR1 MNHEY and CDR2 SVGEGT come from the germline V gene. V was clipped by 6 bases and J by 0 bases, with 14 bases between them. This CDR3 is built from 15 residues.

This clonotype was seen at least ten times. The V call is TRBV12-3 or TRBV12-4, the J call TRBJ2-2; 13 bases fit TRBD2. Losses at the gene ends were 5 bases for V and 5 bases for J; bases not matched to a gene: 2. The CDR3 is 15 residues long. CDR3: CASSPGLAGTGELFF. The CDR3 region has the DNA TGTGCCAGCAGTCCGGGACTAGCGGGAACCGGGGAGCTGTTTTTT.